These T cell receptor beta chains were read from a single sample in a study of post-analysis software for immune sequencing data. TCRdb fed the PCR reads into MiXCR, producing one record per CDR3 protein. Seen here are approximately 770,000 distinct CDR3 sequences, around 46% observed once, and the top ten hold over 4.5%. The sequenced sample consisted of blood. The receptors derive from a girl between 5 and 17 years old with multiple sclerosis. CDR3s include the opening cysteine and the closing phenylalanine or tryptophan. Each record gives: CDR3 length, clone size, D gene, V gene, J gene, CDR3 DNA, CDR3 protein. The D gene is left open where the match is weak. Expanded clones are given a class, and other clones once, few, many or no size at all.

cdr3_length: 17; clone_size: NA; d_call: TRBD2; v_call: TRBV20-1; j_call: TRBJ2-2; cdr3_nt: TGCAGTGCTAGTTTTACTAGCGGGAGACCTGACACCGGGGAGCTGTTTTTT; cdr3_aa: CSASFTSGRPDTGELFF
cdr3_length: 13; clone_size: NA; d_call: NA; v_call: TRBV7-9; j_call: TRBJ2-3; cdr3_nt: TGTGCCAGCAGCTTAATAAGTAATGATACGCAGTATTTT; cdr3_aa: CASSLISNDTQYF
cdr3_length: 15; clone_size: few; d_call: NA; v_call: TRBV4-3; j_call: TRBJ1-4; cdr3_nt: TGCGCCAGCAGGACCCGCGTGGGGGCAGGTGAAAAACTGTTTTTT; cdr3_aa: CASRTRVGAGEKLFF
cdr3_length: 16; clone_size: NA; d_call: NA; v_call: TRBV9; j_call: TRBJ2-3; cdr3_nt: TGTGCCAGCAGCGACACAGGGAAGACGTACACGGATACGCAGTATTTT; cdr3_aa: CASSDTGKTYTDTQYF
cdr3_length: 11; clone_size: NA; d_call: NA; v_call: TRBV29-1; j_call: TRBJ1-1; cdr3_nt: TGCAGCGTTGAAGAACAGTCTGAAGCTTTCTTT; cdr3_aa: CSVEEQSEAFF
cdr3_length: 12; clone_size: NA; d_call: NA; v_call: TRBV2; j_call: TRBJ2-5; cdr3_nt: TGTGCCAGCAGGGGGTTCCAGGGGCGGCAGTACTTC; cdr3_aa: CASRGFQGRQYF
cdr3_length: 14; clone_size: NA; d_call: NA; v_call: TRBV5-1; j_call: TRBJ1-2; cdr3_nt: TGCGCCAGCAGCTTGGGGGAGACCGTCTATGGCTACACCTTC; cdr3_aa: CASSLGETVYGYTF
cdr3_length: 13; clone_size: few; d_call: NA; v_call: TRBV20-1; j_call: TRBJ2-7; cdr3_nt: TGCAGTGCTAGTGGAGCCGGATGGCTTGAGCAGTACTTC; cdr3_aa: CSASGAGWLEQYF
cdr3_length: 11; clone_size: NA; d_call: TRBD1; v_call: TRBV20-1; j_call: TRBJ2-7; cdr3_nt: TGCAGTGCTAGGACAGGGGCCGAGCAGTACTTC; cdr3_aa: CSARTGAEQYF
cdr3_length: 17; clone_size: few; d_call: TRBD1; v_call: TRBV4-1; j_call: TRBJ2-7; cdr3_nt: TGCGCCAGCAGCCAAGGGACTCACAGGACAGGGGCCCACGAGCAGTACTTC; cdr3_aa: CASSQGTHRTGAHEQYF
cdr3_length: 19; clone_size: few; d_call: TRBD2; v_call: TRBV7-9; j_call: TRBJ2-7; cdr3_nt: TGTGCCAGCAGCTTCGCCGACGGGACTAGCGGGAGTGGATCCTACGAGCAGTACTTC; cdr3_aa: CASSFADGTSGSGSYEQYF
cdr3_length: 13; clone_size: NA; d_call: NA; v_call: TRBV28; j_call: TRBJ2-3; cdr3_nt: TGTGCCAGCGGGAGAGGTAGTTGGGATACGCAGTATTTT; cdr3_aa: CASGRGSWDTQYF
cdr3_length: 14; clone_size: NA; d_call: TRBD1; v_call: TRBV10-3; j_call: TRBJ1-2; cdr3_nt: TGTGCCATCAGCCAGGACAGGGACGGGGATGGCTACACCTTC; cdr3_aa: CAISQDRDGDGYTF
cdr3_length: 13; clone_size: few; d_call: NA; v_call: TRBV12-3/TRBV12-4; j_call: TRBJ2-5; cdr3_nt: TGTGCCAGCCTACAGGCGGGTGAAGAGACCCAGTACTTC; cdr3_aa: CASLQAGEETQYF
cdr3_length: 16; clone_size: NA; d_call: TRBD2; v_call: TRBV7-3; j_call: TRBJ2-1; cdr3_nt: TGTGCCAGCAGCCCTTACGGGACTAGCGGTTTCAATGAGCAGTTCTTC; cdr3_aa: CASSPYGTSGFNEQFF
cdr3_length: 17; clone_size: once; d_call: TRBD1; v_call: TRBV28; j_call: TRBJ1-2; cdr3_nt: TGTGCCAGCAGTCCGACAGGGGTCTTTTCGCCATCCTATGGCTACACCTTC; cdr3_aa: CASSPTGVFSPSYGYTF
cdr3_length: 17; clone_size: NA; d_call: TRBD2; v_call: TRBV27; j_call: TRBJ2-3; cdr3_nt: TGTGCCAGCAGTGGCATAACCTTGACTAGCCGCACAGATACGCAGTATTTT; cdr3_aa: CASSGITLTSRTDTQYF
cdr3_length: 15; clone_size: NA; d_call: TRBD1; v_call: TRBV4-2; j_call: TRBJ1-4; cdr3_nt: TGTGCCAGCAGCCCAAAACAGGGGCGAGAGGAAAAACTGTTTTTT; cdr3_aa: CASSPKQGREEKLFF
cdr3_length: 13; clone_size: few; d_call: NA; v_call: TRBV12-3/TRBV12-4; j_call: TRBJ2-3; cdr3_nt: TGTGCCAGCAGCACGAGAGGCACAGATACGCAGTATTTT; cdr3_aa: CASSTRGTDTQYF
cdr3_length: 17; clone_size: NA; d_call: TRBD1; v_call: TRBV7-9; j_call: TRBJ2-6; cdr3_nt: TGTGCCAGCAGCCCTGGGACAGGGAGGACTGGGGCCAACGTCCTGACTTTC; cdr3_aa: CASSPGTGRTGANVLTF
cdr3_length: 15; clone_size: NA; d_call: NA; v_call: TRBV6-2/TRBV6-3; j_call: TRBJ2-1; cdr3_nt: TGTGCCAGCAGTTATGACTTACAAGCCCCAACTGAGCAGTTCTTC; cdr3_aa: CASSYDLQAPTEQFF
cdr3_length: 18; clone_size: NA; d_call: TRBD2; v_call: TRBV20-1; j_call: TRBJ2-1; cdr3_nt: TGCAGTGCTAGTCCCCGGGGACTAGCGGGAGGGTTCTACAATGAGCAGTTCTTC; cdr3_aa: CSASPRGLAGGFYNEQFF
cdr3_length: 13; clone_size: few; d_call: NA; v_call: TRBV29-1; j_call: TRBJ2-1; cdr3_nt: TGCAGCGTTGAAGGCGGGACCGACAATGAGCAGTTCTTC; cdr3_aa: CSVEGGTDNEQFF
cdr3_length: 13; clone_size: NA; d_call: TRBD1; v_call: TRBV20-1; j_call: TRBJ1-2; cdr3_nt: TGCAGTGCATTCGACAGGGATGATTATGGCTACACCTTC; cdr3_aa: CSAFDRDDYGYTF
cdr3_length: 16; clone_size: NA; d_call: TRBD2; v_call: TRBV7-2; j_call: TRBJ2-1; cdr3_nt: TGTGCCAGCAGCTTACGCGGGAGTGTGTCCTACAATGAGCAGTTCTTC; cdr3_aa: CASSLRGSVSYNEQFF
cdr3_length: 13; clone_size: NA; d_call: TRBD1; v_call: TRBV4-3; j_call: TRBJ2-5; cdr3_nt: TGCGCCAGCAGCCAAGAACAGGGGGAGACCCAGTACTTC; cdr3_aa: CASSQEQGETQYF
cdr3_length: 14; clone_size: few; d_call: TRBD1; v_call: TRBV24-1; j_call: TRBJ2-5; cdr3_nt: TGTGCCACCAGTGACCCCGGGACAGGGGAGACCCAGTACTTC; cdr3_aa: CATSDPGTGETQYF
cdr3_length: 15; clone_size: few; d_call: TRBD1; v_call: TRBV5-1; j_call: TRBJ1-2; cdr3_nt: TGCGCCAGCAGCTTGGGAGGCAGCAGGGGGAATGGCTACACCTTC; cdr3_aa: CASSLGGSRGNGYTF
cdr3_length: 13; clone_size: NA; d_call: NA; v_call: TRBV2; j_call: TRBJ2-3; cdr3_nt: TGTGCCAGCAGCGTGAACAACACAGATACGCAGTATTTT; cdr3_aa: CASSVNNTDTQYF
cdr3_length: 17; clone_size: few; d_call: TRBD2; v_call: TRBV14; j_call: TRBJ2-7; cdr3_nt: TGTGCCAGCAGCCAAGATAGACTAGCGGGAGGGTTCTACGAGCAGTACTTC; cdr3_aa: CASSQDRLAGGFYEQYF
cdr3_length: 17; clone_size: once; d_call: NA; v_call: TRBV9; j_call: TRBJ1-1; cdr3_nt: TGTGCCAGCAGCAACGGGGTGGCAGGGGCCAAGGACACTGAAGCTTTCTTT; cdr3_aa: CASSNGVAGAKDTEAFF
cdr3_length: 15; clone_size: few; d_call: NA; v_call: TRBV29-1; j_call: TRBJ2-1; cdr3_nt: TGCAGCGTTGAGGACCCACTGGGAGCCTACAATGAGCAGTTCTTC; cdr3_aa: CSVEDPLGAYNEQFF
cdr3_length: 13; clone_size: once; d_call: NA; v_call: TRBV2; j_call: TRBJ2-1; cdr3_nt: TGTGCCAGCACTGTTGGGGACTACAATGAGCAGTTCTTC; cdr3_aa: CASTVGDYNEQFF
cdr3_length: 14; clone_size: NA; d_call: TRBD1; v_call: TRBV10-2; j_call: TRBJ2-7; cdr3_nt: TGCGCCAGCAGTGATAACCGGGACAGCTACGAGCAGTACTTC; cdr3_aa: CASSDNRDSYEQYF
cdr3_length: 15; clone_size: NA; d_call: TRBD1; v_call: TRBV7-2; j_call: TRBJ2-7; cdr3_nt: TGTGCCAGCAGCCCAGGGACAGGGGTCTTCTACGAGCAGTACTTC; cdr3_aa: CASSPGTGVFYEQYF
cdr3_length: 11; clone_size: few; d_call: NA; v_call: TRBV29-1; j_call: TRBJ1-1; cdr3_nt: TGCAGCGTCGTACAGGGAACTGAAGCTTTCTTT; cdr3_aa: CSVVQGTEAFF
cdr3_length: 14; clone_size: few; d_call: NA; v_call: TRBV9; j_call: TRBJ1-5; cdr3_nt: TGTGCCAGCAGCGTAGATCCGAACAATCAGCCCCAGCATTTT; cdr3_aa: CASSVDPNNQPQHF
cdr3_length: 14; clone_size: once; d_call: NA; v_call: TRBV24-1; j_call: TRBJ2-2; cdr3_nt: TGTGCCACCAGTGGTCGGATGAACACCGGGGAGCTGTTTTTT; cdr3_aa: CATSGRMNTGELFF
cdr3_length: 15; clone_size: few; d_call: NA; v_call: TRBV4-3; j_call: TRBJ2-5; cdr3_nt: TGCGCCAGCAGCCAAGGACTGCAGGGGCGAGAGACCCAGTACTTC; cdr3_aa: CASSQGLQGRETQYF
cdr3_length: 11; clone_size: NA; d_call: NA; v_call: TRBV6-1; j_call: TRBJ1-1; cdr3_nt: TGTGCCAGGGAGGGGAACACTGAAGCTTTCTTT; cdr3_aa: CAREGNTEAFF
cdr3_length: 17; clone_size: NA; d_call: TRBD1; v_call: TRBV27; j_call: TRBJ2-6; cdr3_nt: TGTGCCAGCAGTTACCGGACAGGGGCATCTGGGGCCAACGTCCTGACTTTC; cdr3_aa: CASSYRTGASGANVLTF
cdr3_length: 15; clone_size: NA; d_call: NA; v_call: TRBV7-2; j_call: TRBJ2-1; cdr3_nt: TGTGCCAGCAGCTTAGAAGGGGGGACTTACAATGAGCAGTTCTTC; cdr3_aa: CASSLEGGTYNEQFF
cdr3_length: 12; clone_size: NA; d_call: TRBD2; v_call: TRBV6-6; j_call: TRBJ2-2; cdr3_nt: TGTGCCGGACGGGGGGACCCCGGGGAGCTGTTTTTT; cdr3_aa: CAGRGDPGELFF
cdr3_length: 15; clone_size: NA; d_call: NA; v_call: TRBV9; j_call: TRBJ2-7; cdr3_nt: TGTGCCAGCAGCGTAGCTACTGGCCCCAGCTACGAGCAGTACTTC; cdr3_aa: CASSVATGPSYEQYF
cdr3_length: 16; clone_size: NA; d_call: NA; v_call: TRBV11-2; j_call: TRBJ1-1; cdr3_nt: TGTGCCAGCAGCTTTTGGACGAGGACGGAGAACACTGAAGCTTTCTTT; cdr3_aa: CASSFWTRTENTEAFF
cdr3_length: 15; clone_size: few; d_call: TRBD2; v_call: TRBV7-2; j_call: TRBJ2-7; cdr3_nt: TGTGCCAGCAGCTTGCAGCGGGAGTCCCACTACGAGCAGTACTTC; cdr3_aa: CASSLQRESHYEQYF
cdr3_length: 13; clone_size: NA; d_call: NA; v_call: TRBV7-2; j_call: TRBJ1-2; cdr3_nt: TGTGCCAGCAGAGAGGCGGGGTTCTATGGCTACACCTTC; cdr3_aa: CASREAGFYGYTF
cdr3_length: 15; clone_size: NA; d_call: TRBD2; v_call: TRBV6-6; j_call: TRBJ2-3; cdr3_nt: TGTGCCAGCAGTTGGACTAGCGGACACACAGATACGCAGTATTTT; cdr3_aa: CASSWTSGHTDTQYF
cdr3_length: 15; clone_size: few; d_call: TRBD2; v_call: TRBV7-6; j_call: TRBJ2-1; cdr3_nt: TGTGCCAGCAGCTCCGAGGGACTAGCGGCCCATGAGCAGTTCTTC; cdr3_aa: CASSSEGLAAHEQFF
cdr3_length: 14; clone_size: NA; d_call: NA; v_call: TRBV25-1; j_call: TRBJ1-2; cdr3_nt: TGTGCCAGCAGTGAATATGGCCCTAACTATGGCTACACCTTC; cdr3_aa: CASSEYGPNYGYTF
cdr3_length: 12; clone_size: NA; d_call: NA; v_call: TRBV29-1; j_call: TRBJ1-1; cdr3_nt: TGCAGCGTTGAGGCCCTTTCATCGGGGGCTTTCTTT; cdr3_aa: CSVEALSSGAFF
cdr3_length: 16; clone_size: NA; d_call: NA; v_call: TRBV12-3/TRBV12-4; j_call: TRBJ2-5; cdr3_nt: TGTGCCAGCAGTCCCCCCGGAGCGGAGCGGGAAGAGACCCAGTACTTC; cdr3_aa: CASSPPGAEREETQYF